This T cell receptor (beta chain) was profiled in a study of blood T cell repertoires in COVID-19. Germline V lookup: CDR1 LGHNA, CDR2 YSLEER. The CDR3 runs 15 residues. The germline V and J ends were trimmed by 4 bases and 4 bases, with 16 bases remaining between them. The data were produced by immunoSEQ multiplex PCR, yet TCRdb's version contains in-frame clones alone and is incomplete. The sample has hundreds of thousands of clones; approximately 85% are singletons. This receptor was identified in a man younger than 30 with active or convalescent COVID-19. The chain uses TRBV4-3 and TRBJ1-2; D is undetermined. The sample taken for sequencing was peripheral blood. CDR3 sequence (DNA): TGCGCCAGCAGCCCTCAGACATCCTCCCCCTATGGCTACACCTTC. This codes for CASSPQTSSPYGYTF.